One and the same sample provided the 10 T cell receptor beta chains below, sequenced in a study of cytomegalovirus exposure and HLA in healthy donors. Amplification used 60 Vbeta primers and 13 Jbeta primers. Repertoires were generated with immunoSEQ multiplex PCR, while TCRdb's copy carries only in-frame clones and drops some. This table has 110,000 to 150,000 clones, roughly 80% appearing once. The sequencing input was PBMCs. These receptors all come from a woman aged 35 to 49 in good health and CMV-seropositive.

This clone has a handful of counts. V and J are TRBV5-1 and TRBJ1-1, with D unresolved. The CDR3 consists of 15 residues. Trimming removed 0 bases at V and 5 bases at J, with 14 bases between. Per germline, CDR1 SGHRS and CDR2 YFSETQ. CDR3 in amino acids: CASSLDPGVGTEAFF. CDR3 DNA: TGCGCCAGCAGCTTGGATCCCGGGGTTGGGACTGAAGCTTTCTTT.

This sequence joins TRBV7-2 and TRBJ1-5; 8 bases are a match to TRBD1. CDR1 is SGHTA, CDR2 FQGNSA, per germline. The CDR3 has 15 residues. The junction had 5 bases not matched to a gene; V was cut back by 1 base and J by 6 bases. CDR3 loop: CASSLEDRGGQPQHF. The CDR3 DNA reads TGTGCCAGCAGCTTAGAAGACAGGGGAGGTCAGCCCCAGCATTTT. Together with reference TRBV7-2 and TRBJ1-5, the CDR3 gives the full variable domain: GAGVSQSPSNKVTEKGKDVELRCDPISGHTALYWYRQSLGQGLEFLIYFQGNSAPDKSGLPSDRFSAERTGGSVSTLTIQRTQQEDSAVYLCASSLEDRGGQPQHFGDGTRLSIL.

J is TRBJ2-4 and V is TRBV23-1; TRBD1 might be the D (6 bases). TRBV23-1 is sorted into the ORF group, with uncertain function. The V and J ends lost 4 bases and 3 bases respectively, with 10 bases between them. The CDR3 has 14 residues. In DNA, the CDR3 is TGCGCCAGCAGTCTCCCAGGGGTCAAAAACATTCAGTACTTC. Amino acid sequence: CASSLPGVKNIQYF.

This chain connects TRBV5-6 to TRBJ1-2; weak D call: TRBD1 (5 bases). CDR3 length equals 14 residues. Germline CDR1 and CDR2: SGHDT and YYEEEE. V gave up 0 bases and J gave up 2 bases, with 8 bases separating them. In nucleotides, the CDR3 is TGTGCCAGCAGCTTGGGGACACTCAACTATGGCTACACCTTC. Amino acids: CASSLGTLNYGYTF. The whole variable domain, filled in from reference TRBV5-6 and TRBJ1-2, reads DAGVTQSPTHLIKTRGQQVTLRCSPKSGHDTVSWYQQALGQGPQFIFQYYEEEERQRGNFPDRFSGHQFPNYSSELNVNALLLGDSALYLCASSLGTLNYGYTFGSGTRLTVV.

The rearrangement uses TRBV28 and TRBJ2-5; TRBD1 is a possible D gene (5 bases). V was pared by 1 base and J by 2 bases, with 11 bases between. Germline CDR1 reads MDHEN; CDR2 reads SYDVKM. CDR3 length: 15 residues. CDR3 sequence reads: CASSLLSQGQETQYF. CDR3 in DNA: TGTGCCAGCAGTTTATTGAGTCAGGGACAAGAGACCCAGTACTTC.

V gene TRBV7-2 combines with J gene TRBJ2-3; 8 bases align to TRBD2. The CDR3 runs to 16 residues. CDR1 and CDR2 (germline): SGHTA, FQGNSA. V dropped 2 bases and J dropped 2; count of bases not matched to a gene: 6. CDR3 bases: TGTGCCAGCAGCTTAATCCCGGGAGGGCCCACAGATACGCAGTATTTT. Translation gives CASSLIPGGPTDTQYF. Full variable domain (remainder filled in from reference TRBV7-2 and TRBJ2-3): GAGVSQSPSNKVTEKGKDVELRCDPISGHTALYWYRQSLGQGLEFLIYFQGNSAPDKSGLPSDRFSAERTGGSVSTLTIQRTQQEDSAVYLCASSLIPGGPTDTQYFGPGTRLTVL.

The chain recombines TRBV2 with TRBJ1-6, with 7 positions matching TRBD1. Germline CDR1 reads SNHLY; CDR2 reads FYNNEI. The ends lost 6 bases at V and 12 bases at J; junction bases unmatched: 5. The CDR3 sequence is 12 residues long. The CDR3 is CASRTGYEPLHF. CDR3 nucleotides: TGTGCCAGCAGGACAGGGTATGAACCCCTCCACTTT.

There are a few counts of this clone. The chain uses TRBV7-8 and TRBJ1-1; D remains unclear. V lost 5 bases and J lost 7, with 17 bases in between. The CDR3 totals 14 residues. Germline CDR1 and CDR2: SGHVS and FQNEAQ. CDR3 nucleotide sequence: TGTGCCAGCAGCCCTCCCCTTAGGAGGGATGAAGCTTTCTTT. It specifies CASSPPLRRDEAFF.

The CDR3 DNA sequence: TGTGCCAGCAGCCACGGGAACACTGAAGCTTTCTTT. It encodes CASSHGNTEAFF. The V and J genes are TRBV11-2 and TRBJ1-1; no reliable D call. CDR3 length: 12 amino acids. CDR1 and CDR2 (germline): SGHAT, FQNNGV. V was pared by 5 bases and J by 1 base, with 5 bases between.

The CDR3 here is CASRRDRVNTGELFF. In DNA, the CDR3 is TGTGCCAGCCGGCGGGACAGGGTCAACACCGGGGAGCTGTTTTTT. V gene TRBV6-1 combines with J gene TRBJ2-2; 9 bases are shared with TRBD1. The CDR3 contains 15 residues. CDR1 is MNHNS, CDR2 SASEGT, per germline. With V trimmed by 8 bases and J by 2 bases, 6 bases remained unmatched.